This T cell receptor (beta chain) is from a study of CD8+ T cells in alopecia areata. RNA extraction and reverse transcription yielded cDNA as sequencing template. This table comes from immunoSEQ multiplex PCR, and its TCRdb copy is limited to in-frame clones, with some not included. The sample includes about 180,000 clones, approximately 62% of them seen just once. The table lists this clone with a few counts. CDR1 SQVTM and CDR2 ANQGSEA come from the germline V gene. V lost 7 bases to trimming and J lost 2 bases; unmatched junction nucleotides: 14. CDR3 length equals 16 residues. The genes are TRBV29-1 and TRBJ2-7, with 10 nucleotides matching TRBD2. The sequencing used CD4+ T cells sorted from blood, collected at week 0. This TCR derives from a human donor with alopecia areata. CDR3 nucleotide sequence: TGCAGCGCCCTCCTAGCGGGGGCACTGATTCCCTACGAGCAGTACTTC. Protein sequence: CSALLAGALIPYEQYF.